This T cell receptor (beta chain) was sequenced in a study of PD-L1 blockade in urothelial cancer. Regarding time point: pretreatment peripheral blood. Germline CDR1 LNHNV, CDR2 YYDKDF (reference sequence). V was pared by 5 bases and J by 0 bases, with 13 bases of the junction left unmatched. The CDR3 extends over 19 amino acids. Sequencing was performed with immunoSEQ multiplex PCR; in TCRdb, only in-frame clones are kept and a portion is missing. Among over 100,000 clones listed, about four fifths were seen once. Sequenced material: PBMCs, taken around atezolizumab (anti-PD-L1) treatment. The chain joins TRBV15 to TRBJ2-1, with 10 bases matching TRBD2. This clonotype was sampled from a man aged 45-65 years with urothelial cancer. Here the CDR3 reads CATSPTSGTSYRSYNEQFF. Here the CDR3 DNA reads TGTGCCACCAGCCCCACTAGCGGGACCTCCTATCGCTCCTACAATGAGCAGTTCTTC.